Included here is one TCR beta chain sequence, with context. What it binds is unknown. The sample originates from a study of OX40 agonist ivuxolimab in advanced cancers. Study as a whole: With ivuxolimab, an agonistic anti-OX40 (CD134) antibody, patients were treated.

The data were produced by immunoSEQ multiplex PCR, yet TCRdb's version contains in-frame clones alone and is incomplete. The sample consists of about 86,000 clones, roughly 85% of them appearing once. V shed 5 bases and J shed 8 bases, with 13 bases lying between them. This CDR3 has 12 amino acids. Germline V gene data show CDR1 as SGHRS and CDR2 as YFSETQ. Study observations and caveats: At 0.1 to 3.0 mg/kg and by week 6, CD4+ and CD8+ T cells in the blood had expanded clonally.

Sequencing was performed on CD4+ or CD8+ T cells sorted from blood, taken in a trial of the OX40 agonist ivuxolimab. The chain links TRBV5-1 to TRBJ1-2; the D is unclear. The sequence was obtained from an adult with an advanced solid tumor such as melanoma, head and neck, liver or kidney cancer. The CDR3 nucleotides are TGCGCCAGCAGTGAACAGAATGACGGCTACACCTTC. It translates to CASSEQNDGYTF.